This section outlines one T cell receptor (beta chain) sequence together with its context. This sample is drawn from a study of cytomegalovirus exposure and HLA in healthy donors. V lost 7 bases to trimming and J lost 2 bases; unmatched junction nucleotides: 10. Germline values: CDR1 MNHNY, CDR2 SVGAGI (reference sequence). This CDR3 comprises 15 residues. Repertoires were generated with immunoSEQ multiplex PCR, while TCRdb's copy carries only in-frame clones and drops some. The sample lists approximately 270,000 clones; roughly 90% were seen once. The receptor was isolated from a woman aged 18 to 35 in good health and CMV-seronegative. The sequenced sample consisted of PBMCs. The chain couples TRBV6-6 to TRBJ1-1; 7 nucleotides align to TRBD1. The DNA for the CDR3 is TGTGCCAGCACGTCGGACAGGACCATTAACACTGAAGCTTTCTTT. Residues: CASTSDRTINTEAFF.